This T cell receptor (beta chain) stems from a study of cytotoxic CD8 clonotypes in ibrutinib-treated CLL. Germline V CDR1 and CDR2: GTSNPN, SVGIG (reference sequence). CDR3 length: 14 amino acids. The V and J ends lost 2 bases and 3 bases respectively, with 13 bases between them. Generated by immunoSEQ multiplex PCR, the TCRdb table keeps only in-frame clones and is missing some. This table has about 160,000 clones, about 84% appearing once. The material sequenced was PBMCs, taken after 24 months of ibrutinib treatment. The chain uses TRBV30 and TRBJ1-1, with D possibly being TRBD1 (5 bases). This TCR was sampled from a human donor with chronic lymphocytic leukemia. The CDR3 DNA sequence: TGTGCCTGGAGTCTCCCCGGGGGAGACACTGAAGCTTTCTTT. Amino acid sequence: CAWSLPGGDTEAFF. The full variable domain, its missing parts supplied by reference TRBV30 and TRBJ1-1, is SQTIHQWPATLVQPVGSPLSLECTVEGTSNPNLYWYRQAAGRGLQLLFYSVGIGQISSEVPQNLSASRPQDRQFILSSKKLLLSDSGFYLCAWSLPGGDTEAFFGQGTRLTVV.